The 18 T cell receptor beta chains in this list originate from one sample, sequenced in a study of blood T cells in healthy people across ages. A sample-barcoded 5' primer and a J-beta primer mix were used in a second PCR of roughly 7 to 11 cycles. TCRdb reprocessed the 5' RACE reads via MiXCR and lists one record per CDR3 protein. The sample includes about 970,000 distinct CDR3 sequences, roughly 51% of them seen just once. Source material: blood. Every receptor here comes from a woman between 55 and 75 years old in good health.

This chain connects TRBV20-1 to TRBJ2-1; D is possibly TRBD2 (6 bases). The V end lost 1 base, the J end lost 10 bases, and 11 bases lay between the germline ends. Germline CDR1 and CDR2: DFQATT and SNEGSKA (reference sequence). The CDR3 has 12 residues. CDR3 sequence: CSARVRLAEQFF. CDR3 DNA: TGCAGTGCTAGAGTTAGGCTAGCGGAGCAGTTCTTC.

This clonotype was detected ten times or more. The CDR3 here is CASSFIGYNEQFF. CDR3 in DNA: TGTGCCAGCAGTTTTATAGGCTACAATGAGCAGTTCTTC. The genes are TRBV28 and TRBJ2-1; no firm D call. V lost 3 bases and J lost 3, with 6 bases in between. This CDR3 has 13 residues. Per germline, CDR1 MDHEN and CDR2 SYDVKM.

This sequence joins TRBV18 and TRBJ2-1; 11 bases map to TRBD1. V shed 5 bases and J 10 bases; nucleotides not matched to a gene: 7. CDR1 and CDR2 from the germline V gene are KGHSH and LQKENI. This CDR3 has 14 residues. CDR3 in DNA: TGTGCCAGCTCAGGGTCGGGACAGGGGGGAGAGCAGTTCTTC. Encoded protein: CASSGSGQGGEQFF. The whole variable domain, remainder taken from reference TRBV18 and TRBJ2-1, is NAGVMQNPRHLVRRRGQEARLRCSPMKGHSHVYWYRQLPEEGLKFMVYLQKENIIDESGMPKERFSAEFPKEGPSILRIQQVVRGDSAAYFCASSGSGQGGEQFFGPGTRLTVL.

J is TRBJ2-3 and V is TRBV20-1; TRBD1 is a possible D gene (6 bases). There are 14 residues in the CDR3. Germline V gene sequence: CDR1 DFQATT, CDR2 SNEGSKA (reference sequence). V lost 6 bases and J 2 bases, leaving 15 bases between the germline ends. CDR3 residues: CSANIRGNTDTQYF. CDR3 nucleotides: TGCAGTGCGAACATCAGGGGTAACACAGATACGCAGTATTTT.

The J gene is TRBJ2-1, the V gene TRBV13; 14 positions agree with TRBD2. In germline, CDR1 is PRHDT, CDR2 FYEKMQ (reference sequence). The CDR3 is made up of 18 amino acids. V shed 4 bases, J shed 7 bases, and the junction held 12 bases outside the gene matches. DNA of the CDR3: TGTGCCAGCAGCTCGGCCGGGACTAGCGGGAGAAGTAGAAATGAGCAGTTCTTC. Translation: CASSSAGTSGRSRNEQFF.

V gene TRBV4-1 combines with J gene TRBJ2-1; a possible D gene is TRBD1 (6 bases). The CDR3 totals 14 residues. Germline V gene data show CDR1 as MGHRA and CDR2 as YSYEKL. The V and J ends lost 3 bases and 4 bases respectively, with 10 bases between them. The CDR3 region has the DNA TGCGCCAGCAGCCAGGTAGGGGGATACAATGAGCAGTTCTTC. As protein: CASSQVGGYNEQFF.

J is TRBJ2-3 and V is TRBV10-3; D is ambiguous. Germline CDR1 ENHRY, CDR2 SYGVKD. V shed 3 bases and J shed 5 bases, with 9 bases lying between them. This CDR3 contains 13 residues. The CDR3 DNA is TGTGCCATCAGTGATCCACCCGGAGATACGCAGTATTTT. Its protein product is CAISDPPGDTQYF.

The chain joins TRBV29-1 to TRBJ2-4; D is perhaps TRBD2 (6 bases). This CDR3 has 13 amino acids. V lost 4 bases and J lost 5, with 12 bases in between. Germline CDR1 SQVTM, CDR2 ANQGSEA. As DNA, the CDR3 is TGCAGCGTTGGTGGCGGGGCTGAAAACATTCAGTACTTC. Its protein is CSVGGGAENIQYF.

This clonotype has more than one count but fewer than ten. The DNA for the CDR3 is TGCGCCAGCAGCCAAGATTTTGCGCGGGAGCAGTACTTC. Its protein is CASSQDFAREQYF. The V gene is TRBV4-3, the J gene TRBJ2-7; D unclear. This CDR3 has 13 residues. Germline loops: CDR1 LGHNA, CDR2 YSLEER. Trimming shortened V by 0 bases and J by 7 bases, and 10 bases separated the two germline ends.

The rearrangement uses TRBV30 and TRBJ2-2, with D hard to call. Trimming removed 0 bases at V and 6 bases at J, with 5 bases between. Germline assignment: CDR1 GTSNPN and CDR2 SVGIG (reference sequence). The CDR3 sequence is 12 residues long. The CDR3 is CAWSVRAGELFF. For the CDR3, the DNA is TGTGCCTGGAGTGTTCGGGCCGGGGAGCTGTTTTTT.

V gene TRBV7-8 combines with J gene TRBJ2-7; tentatively, D is TRBD2 (5 bases). The CDR3 is 16 residues long. The germline gives CDR1 SGHVS, CDR2 FQNEAQ. Trimming pared 1 base from V and 2 bases from J, leaving 15 bases between. The CDR3 DNA follows: TGTGCCAGCAGCTTAGTGCCGGGGAGTTATACCTACGAGCAGTACTTC. This encodes CASSLVPGSYTYEQYF.

The V call is TRBV12-3 or TRBV12-4, the J call TRBJ2-5; D may be TRBD2 (5 bases). This CDR3 comprises 15 residues. Trimming removed 3 bases at V and 5 bases at J, with 16 bases between. In DNA form, the CDR3 reads TGTGCCAGCAGTTTTAATAACTTCCCGGGGGAGACCCAGTACTTC. This codes for CASSFNNFPGETQYF.

The rearrangement uses TRBV7-2 and TRBJ2-3; 8 bases fit TRBD2. This CDR3 has 15 residues. Trimming cost V 8 bases and J 2 bases; bases outside gene matches: 9. Germline CDR1 reads SGHTA; CDR2 reads FQGNSA. The CDR3 spells CASGFSGENTDTQYF. The DNA for the CDR3 is TGTGCCAGCGGATTTAGCGGGGAGAACACAGATACGCAGTATTTT.

A note on this clonotype: An end of the junction does not agree with germline; a read error may underlie this. The chain joins TRBV28 to TRBJ2-7, with D possibly being TRBD1 or TRBD2 (5 bases each). The CDR3 consists of 15 residues. Germline CDR1 reads MDHEN; CDR2 reads SYDVKM. In nucleotides, the CDR3 is TGTACCAGCACCTCACCCGGGACGGCTTCCTACGAGCAGTACTTC. Amino acids: CTSTSPGTASYEQYF.

This chain connects TRBV12-3 or TRBV12-4 to TRBJ2-2; TRBD1 matches 7 bases. The CDR3 covers 14 residues. The V and J ends lost 5 bases and 3 bases, in that order; junction bases with no gene match: 3. The CDR3 protein is CASSKDRYTGELFF. CDR3 nucleotide sequence: TGTGCCAGCAGTAAGGACAGGTACACCGGGGAGCTGTTTTTT.

CDR3 region: CASSVAPSGSPGADTQYF. Written as DNA, the CDR3 is TGTGCCAGCAGCGTAGCTCCTAGCGGGAGCCCCGGGGCAGATACGCAGTATTTT. The genes are TRBV9 and TRBJ2-3, with 10 bases that match TRBD2. This CDR3 spans 18 amino acids. V lost 0 bases and J lost 4; bases outside the gene matches: 11. CDR1 and CDR2 from the germline V gene are SGDLS and YYNGEE.

V gene TRBV5-6 combines with J gene TRBJ2-1; D is tentatively TRBD1 or TRBD2 (6 bases each). Trimming removed 0 bases from V and 8 bases from J, with 21 bases in between. Germline loops: CDR1 SGHDT, CDR2 YYEEEE. The CDR3 totals 17 residues. CDR3 sequence reads: CASSLDVLGGPPDEQFF. The CDR3 coding sequence is TGTGCCAGCAGCTTGGATGTGTTGGGGGGCCCGCCGGATGAGCAGTTCTTC.

Only one count was recorded for this clonotype. J is TRBJ2-1 and V is TRBV2; the D gene is possibly TRBD1 (6 bases). The CDR3 contains 13 residues. The germline V and J ends were trimmed by 6 bases and 7 bases, with 13 bases remaining between them. CDR1 is SNHLY and CDR2 is FYNNEI in the germline V gene. The CDR3 DNA is TGTGCCAGCAGGCAACAGGGTTGGAATGAGCAGTTCTTC. This sequence encodes CASRQQGWNEQFF.